This record covers a single TCR beta chain. This sample is part of a study of blood T cell repertoires in COVID-19. In the study's own analysis: Amplification of reference gene primers provided the estimated nucleated cell counts. Assay used: immunoSEQ multiplex PCR; TCRdb lists only in-frame clones, some missing. V and J calls and clone size follow that table, whereas D and trimming were derived from the DNA. The table includes 150,000 to 200,000 clones, approximately 92% detected once. The CDR3 is 14 amino acids. Looked up from germline, CDR1 is LGHDT and CDR2 is YNNKEL (reference sequence). The ends were cut back, 0 bases at V and 3 bases at J, with 8 bases in the middle.

The sequenced sample consisted of peripheral blood. The sequence was collected from a woman in her fifties or sixties with acute or convalescent COVID-19. The chain is built from TRBV3-1 (or the pseudogene TRBV3-2) and TRBJ1-2, with D possibly being TRBD1 (5 bases). The CDR3 sequence: CASSQERGDYGYTF. The CDR3 DNA reads as TGTGCCAGCAGCCAAGAGCGGGGGGACTATGGCTACACCTTC.